The next 4 T cell receptor beta chains were all read from a single sample in a study of response to subunit inactivated influenza vaccine. TCRdb re-called the RT-PCR reads with MiXCR, one entry per CDR3 protein. The sample has more than 250,000 distinct CDR3 sequences, around a fifth seen once. This sample comprised PBMCs from blood, obtained 21 months after vaccination. The receptor set was obtained from a man aged 50 to 69 who received an inactivated influenza vaccine.

The CDR3 sequence is CSASLNTDTQYF. CDR3 nucleotide sequence: TGCAGTGCTTCCCTAAACACAGATACGCAGTATTTT. The V gene is TRBV20-1, the J gene TRBJ2-3, with unresolved D. With 5 bases removed from V and 2 bases from J, the gap between germline ends came to 8 bases. This CDR3 is built from 12 residues. Per the germline V gene, CDR1 is DFQATT and CDR2 is SNEGSKA (reference sequence).

This clonotype has just a few counts. This chain connects TRBV29-1 to TRBJ1-4; D not resolved. V shed 3 bases and J shed 8 bases, with 10 bases lying between them. The germline V gene has CDR1 SQVTM and CDR2 ANQGSEA. This CDR3 contains 12 residues. The CDR3 DNA follows: TGCAGCGTTGATTCGGGGTACGAAAAACTGTTTTTT. Protein product: CSVDSGYEKLFF.

The chain couples TRBV6-4 to TRBJ2-3; D gene ambiguous. Germline V gene sequence: CDR1 MRHNA, CDR2 SNTAGT. Trimming removed 3 bases at V and 5 bases at J, with 9 bases between. The CDR3 loop spans 13 amino acids. The CDR3 DNA reads as TGTGCCAGCAGTGAGGGTAGGCAAGATACGCAGTATTTT. This gives the protein CASSEGRQDTQYF.

CDR3 loop: CASSQNGNEQFF. The CDR3 DNA sequence: TGTGCCAGCAGTCAAAACGGCAATGAGCAGTTCTTC. The genes are TRBV12-3 or TRBV12-4 and TRBJ2-1; D gene ambiguous. This CDR3 region has 12 residues. V gave up 5 bases and J gave up 6 bases, with 8 bases separating them.